This TCR beta chain originates from a study of T cells after yellow fever vaccination. A word on this clonotype: Antigen unknown.

Germline V gene lookup returns CDR1 KGHSH and CDR2 LQKENI. J gave up 6 bases and V 1 base, and 7 bases lay outside the gene matches. This CDR3 has 15 amino acids. TCRdb fed the 5' RACE reads into MiXCR, producing one record per CDR3 protein. The sample records 500,000 to 700,000 distinct CDR3 sequences, 15% to 20% being singletons. Study observations and caveats: The secondary response was weaker but peaked faster, day 5 versus 15.

The sequence was obtained from a young man who received the YFV17D yellow fever vaccine. This specimen was PBMCs, taken 15 days after the yellow fever booster vaccination. The chain combines TRBV18 with TRBJ2-3, with 7 bases lining up with TRBD2. The CDR3 sequence is CASSPRLAITDTQYF. The DNA for the CDR3 is TGTGCCAGCTCACCACGACTAGCTATCACTGATACGCAGTATTTT.